Described below is a single T cell receptor (beta chain) sequence and its context. The target antigen is unknown. This record belongs to a study of cytomegalovirus exposure and HLA in healthy donors. The germline V gene has CDR1 MNHNS and CDR2 SASEGT. This CDR3 contains 13 residues. Germline trimming cut 6 bases from V and 4 bases from J; bases unmatched to any gene: 2. The PCR had 60 Vbeta and 13 Jbeta primers. Libraries were prepared by immunoSEQ multiplex PCR; TCRdb keeps only in-frame clonotypes and omits some of them. The sample carries around 130,000 clones, nearly 85% recorded once. General study findings and limits: HLA-A and HLA-B allele assignments for most subjects were reportedly predicted accurately using TCR beta sequences.

The chain recombines TRBV6-1 with TRBJ2-1; 8 bases are shared with TRBD1. Sequencing was performed on PBMCs. The sequence came from a boy between 10 and 17 years old in good health and CMV-seronegative. The CDR3 here is CASRTGGYNEQFF. The CDR3 coding sequence is TGTGCCAGCAGAACAGGGGGATACAATGAGCAGTTCTTC.